The sequence of this TCR beta chain was determined in a study of cytomegalovirus exposure and HLA in healthy donors. Turning to the study itself: The 95 million to 120 million unique TCR beta sequences, from roughly 170 million T cells, were found by an earlier analysis. Out of 350 to 400 genotyped donors, about 80% belonged to the Caucasian-associated ancestry cluster.

Germline CDR1 and CDR2: SGHRS and YFSETQ. This CDR3 region has 14 residues. Deletions cut 1 base from V and 2 bases from J, with 10 bases between. The study ran its PCR with 60 Vbeta and 13 Jbeta primers. Libraries were prepared by immunoSEQ multiplex PCR; TCRdb keeps only in-frame clonotypes and omits some of them. The sample records around 98,000 clones, around 73% being singletons. V usage is TRBV5-1 and J usage is TRBJ2-7, with a weak D call TRBD2 (5 bases). Sequences were obtained from PBMCs. The sequence came from a female donor in good health and CMV-seronegative. The CDR3 here is CASSLSAEPYEQYF. The CDR3, as DNA: TGCGCCAGCAGCTTGTCAGCGGAGCCCTACGAGCAGTACTTC.